This T cell receptor beta chain was captured in a study of cytomegalovirus exposure and HLA in healthy donors. A multiplex PCR was run with 60 Vbeta primers and 13 Jbeta primers. Using immunoSEQ multiplex PCR, the repertoire was profiled, and TCRdb retains in-frame clones only, with some absent. This table holds approximately 110,000 clones. Whole-study results and caveats: Immune exposure information available was restricted to CMV serostatus.

A note on this clone: Its antigen is unknown.

The CDR3 is 17 residues long. Germline CDR1 is SGDLS and CDR2 is YYNGEE. With V trimmed by 3 bases and J by 3 bases, 10 bases remained unmatched. The sample consisted of PBMCs. V is TRBV9 and J is TRBJ2-3, with 10 positions matching TRBD2. The sequence was collected from a man aged 18-30 years in good health and CMV-seronegative. CDR3 in DNA: TGTGCCAGCAGCGCCAAAATAGCGGGGGGTAGTACAGATACGCAGTATTTT. It encodes CASSAKIAGGSTDTQYF.